This record concerns one T cell receptor (beta chain) sequence. No antigen is known for it. Repertoires were generated with immunoSEQ multiplex PCR, while TCRdb's copy carries only in-frame clones and drops some. This sample has about 130,000 clones; 70% to 90% occur once, and the top ten carry about 2%. The CDR3 has 13 residues. CDR1 GTSNPN and CDR2 SVGIG come from the germline V gene (reference sequence). With V trimmed by 4 bases and J by 8 bases, 10 bases remained unmatched. This sample is drawn from a study of cytotoxic CD8 clonotypes in ibrutinib-treated CLL. Study background: There were, on average, approximately 250,000 productive templates and tens of thousands of productive rearrangements per sample. The study's findings and limits: A rise in clonality was seen at ibrutinib response, and a fall back toward baseline was seen at progression. Lymph node repertoires were not studied, and sampling times were unmatched.

As input for TCR beta libraries, around 2 micrograms of genomic DNA came from cryopreserved PBMCs. This receptor was taken from a human donor with chronic lymphocytic leukemia. The V gene is TRBV30, the J gene TRBJ1-2; 7 bases are a match to TRBD1. Sequenced material: PBMCs, taken after 24 months of ibrutinib treatment. The CDR3 reads CAWTLDRAGGYTF. DNA for the CDR3: TGTGCCTGGACCCTTGACAGGGCGGGCGGCTACACCTTC.